This TCR beta chain stems from a study of blood T cell repertoires in COVID-19 (TCRdb year 2020). Turning to the overall study: Collaborator samples came from the United States, Italy and Spain and covered acute and convalescent phases of COVID-19. The material from the prospective study consisted of cDNA or gDNA derived from T cells, B-cell-depleted T cells, or PBMCs. Subjects who had been exposed to COVID-19, were actively infected with it, or had recovered from it provided the deeply sampled blood TCRbeta repertoires that made up the dataset. The repertoires were made available in a free public database intended to serve as a resource for research on the immune response to SARS-CoV-2. The samples were drawn from two sources: the first 160 participants of the ongoing ImmuneRACE study, and some 1,300 subjects contributed by 6 global collaborators. A de-identified subject ID, COVID-19 status, age in years and sex were almost always included in the sample metadata. HLA class I and class II types, where available, came from metadata supplied by the sample provider rather than from assay-based typing.

Broader findings and caveats from the paper: How much clinical and demographic metadata was included differed by source and by participant, and the metadata was provided uncurated.

Concerning this clone: Its antigen remains undetermined. Base qualities are not at hand, and no much larger clone is one base apart.

TCRbeta CDR3 regions were amplified from genomic DNA by means of the immunoSEQ Assay, a bias-controlled multiplex PCR. The authors processed their data as follows. Within the assay, amplification of reference gene primers was used to estimate how many nucleated cells each sample contained. To quantify the absolute abundance of each unique TCRbeta CDR3 rearrangement, sequence reads were collapsed and filtered. Productive Simpson clonality was computed per sample as the square root of Simpson's diversity index over productive rearrangements. Drawn from immuneACCESS, this table holds only the in-frame rearrangements with V and J called that TCRdb kept. Clones are partly lost; checked studies trace under half to an unresolved V gene and leave the rest unexplained. Clonal size and the V and J genes are those of that table, whereas D and trimming came from the DNA. The sample yields about 98,000 clones; 70% to 90% were counted once. The ten largest clones capture approximately 4.9% of the sample.

The germline ends are 13 bases apart after V is trimmed by 1 base and J by 12 bases. The CDR3, from cysteine to phenylalanine, totals 13 residues. Only CDR3 DNA remains: 39 bases, in frame from the first base. The germline V gene (reference sequence) sets CDR1 to LNHDA and CDR2 to SQIVND. Whole blood was collected in K2EDTA tubes by collaborating institutions according to the institutions' own protocols. For TCRbeta analysis, collaborators shipped samples as frozen whole blood, isolated PBMCs, or DNA extracted from either of those sample types. The sample taken for sequencing was peripheral blood. This clonotype was obtained from a man between 65 and 79 years old with acute or convalescent COVID-19. Here the chain combines TRBV19 and TRBJ2-1; the D gene identity is not certain. The nucleotides read TGTGCCAGTAGTATAGTCCCCCCACAGTTGCAGTTCTTC. Translated, this gives CASSIVPPQLQFF.